These 25 T cell receptor beta chains were all obtained from the same sample, sequenced in a study of a mutant IDH1 vaccine in newly diagnosed glioma. Here immunoSEQ multiplex PCR was the method, and the copy in TCRdb shows in-frame clones only, minus some. The data hold 25,000 to 35,000 clones, with around 80% observed a single time. Regarding time point: week 23, last vaccination. Topical imiquimod was applied with each vaccine dose, which held 300 ug of mutant IDH1 20-mer peptide. Their specific antigens are unknown. The sequenced sample was PBMCs, obtained from a glioma patient whose treatment included an IDH1 peptide vaccine. The source is a young woman with glioma.

The chain uses TRBV27 and TRBJ2-7, with 10 bases aligning to TRBD1. Trimming cost V 6 bases and J 3 bases; bases outside gene matches: 5. The CDR3 totals 14 residues. Germline V gene sequence: CDR1 MNHEY, CDR2 SMNVEV (reference sequence). For the CDR3, the DNA is TGTGCCAGCAGGAAGGGACAGGGGTTCTACGAGCAGTACTTC. This encodes CASRKGQGFYEQYF.

The J gene is TRBJ2-3, the V gene TRBV19; 8 nucleotides line up with TRBD2. Germline V lookup: CDR1 LNHDA, CDR2 SQIVND (reference sequence). The CDR3 consists of 15 residues. With 5 bases clipped from V and 2 bases from J, the junction kept 6 bases outside the gene matches. The CDR3 coding sequence is TGTGCCAGTAGTTCCACTAGCGGTGCCACAGATACGCAGTATTTT. Translated, it gives CASSSTSGATDTQYF. The complete variable domain, with remaining parts taken from reference TRBV19 and TRBJ2-3, reads DGGITQSPKYLFRKEGQNVTLSCEQNLNHDAMYWYRQDPGQGLRLIYYSQIVNDFQKGDIAEGYSVSREKKESFPLTVTSAQKNPTAFYLCASSSTSGATDTQYFGPGTRLTVL.

V and J are TRBV25-1 and TRBJ1-2; tentatively, D is TRBD1 (6 bases). The ends were cut back, 6 bases at V and 8 bases at J, with 13 bases in the middle. Per the germline V gene, CDR1 is MGHDK and CDR2 is SYGVNS. The CDR3 contains 12 residues. CDR3 DNA sequence: TGTGCCAGCAGCCCAGGGGCCCTGGGCTACACCTTC. Its protein is CASSPGALGYTF.

The chain links TRBV7-9 to TRBJ1-5; perhaps TRBD1 as D (6 bases). Germline V CDR1 and CDR2: SEHNR, FQNEAQ (reference sequence). CDR3 length: 16 residues. V shed 5 bases and J shed 0 bases, with 14 bases lying between them. Here the CDR3 reads CASSPGTTNSNQPQHF. The DNA for the CDR3 is TGTGCCAGCAGCCCGGGGACAACTAATAGCAATCAGCCCCAGCATTTT.

The chain has TRBV18 and TRBJ2-2, with 9 bases aligning to TRBD1. Trimming took 4 bases from V and 4 from J; bases not matched to a gene: 4. The CDR3 totals 15 residues. Per the germline V gene, CDR1 is KGHSH and CDR2 is LQKENI. This CDR3 is CASSRGQGFTGELFF. The CDR3 nucleotides read TGTGCCAGCTCACGGGGACAGGGCTTCACCGGGGAGCTGTTTTTT.

The chain is built from TRBV2 and TRBJ2-3, with 10 bases matching TRBD2. CDR3 length: 18 residues. CDR1 SNHLY and CDR2 FYNNEI come from the germline V gene. V shed 8 bases and J 4 bases; nucleotides not matched to a gene: 18. This chain's CDR3 is CASRKTSSFSGRSDTQYF. The CDR3 region has the DNA TGTGCCAGCCGAAAGACAAGTAGTTTTAGCGGGAGGTCAGATACGCAGTATTTT.

The chain couples TRBV2 to TRBJ1-2; 10 bases match TRBD1. J lost 5 bases, V lost 8 bases, and 11 bases had no gene match. CDR1 SNHLY and CDR2 FYNNEI come from the germline V gene. The CDR3 loop spans 15 amino acids. CDR3 bases: TGTGCCAGCGGACAGGGGGTCGGACAAGAATATGGCTACACCTTC. As protein: CASGQGVGQEYGYTF.

The rearrangement joins TRBV9 to TRBJ2-3; D not certain. V lost 0 bases and J lost 2, with 10 bases in between. Germline CDR1 SGDLS, CDR2 YYNGEE. The CDR3 runs to 15 residues. DNA for the CDR3: TGTGCCAGCAGCGTAGTAGAAGGTTACACAGATACGCAGTATTTT. Protein sequence: CASSVVEGYTDTQYF.

The chain is built from TRBV19 and TRBJ2-1; 10 bases align to TRBD2. Germline trimming cut 3 bases from V and 0 bases from J; bases unmatched to any gene: 17. CDR3 length: 21 residues. From germline, CDR1 is LNHDA and CDR2 SQIVND (reference sequence). CDR3 in amino acids: CASSISRVTSASGSSYNEQFF. CDR3 DNA sequence: TGTGCCAGTAGTATTTCCCGGGTTACGTCGGCTAGCGGGAGCTCCTACAATGAGCAGTTCTTC.

The table lists this clone with a few counts. The chain has TRBV19 and TRBJ2-2, with TRBD1 identical over 10 bases. CDR1 is LNHDA and CDR2 is SQIVND in the germline V gene (reference sequence). The CDR3 length is 16 residues. V shed 5 bases, J shed 5 bases, and the junction held 8 bases outside the gene matches. The CDR3 is CASSPRRTGGTGELFF. The CDR3, as DNA: TGTGCCAGTAGTCCTCGACGGACAGGGGGAACCGGGGAGCTGTTTTTT.

This chain connects TRBV5-1 to TRBJ2-3, with no clear D. CDR3 length equals 14 residues. Between the trimmed V and J ends, which lost 2 bases and 2 bases, there was a span of 9 bases. Germline CDR1 reads SGHRS; CDR2 reads YFSETQ. CDR3 bases: TGCGCCAGCAGCTTATATGACTCCACAGATACGCAGTATTTT. Amino acids: CASSLYDSTDTQYF.

The chain carries TRBV18 and TRBJ2-1, with 7 bases lining up with TRBD1. The CDR3 extends over 12 amino acids. Germline CDR1 KGHSH, CDR2 LQKENI. Trimming took 5 bases from V and 6 from J; bases not matched to a gene: 1. The CDR3 sequence is CASSGDSNEQFF. The CDR3 coding sequence is TGTGCCAGCTCAGGGGACAGCAATGAGCAGTTCTTC.

The CDR3 is CASSLESMREVEKLFF. The CDR3 region has the DNA TGCGCCAGCAGCTTGGAGTCGATGCGGGAAGTTGAAAAACTGTTTTTT. The rearrangement links TRBV5-1 to TRBJ1-4; D gene ambiguous. The CDR3 is made up of 16 amino acids. Between the trimmed V and J ends, which lost 0 bases and 7 bases, there was a span of 16 bases. Germline V gives CDR1 SGHRS, CDR2 YFSETQ.

In nucleotides, the CDR3 is TGTGCCATCAGTGCAGGGGGCGGTCAGGATGGCTACACCTTC. Its translation: CAISAGGGQDGYTF. The chain links TRBV10-3 to TRBJ1-2; the match to TRBD1 covers 8 bases. CDR1 and CDR2 (germline): ENHRY, SYGVKD. V lost 4 bases, J lost 6 bases, and 7 bases stayed unmatched. The CDR3 runs 14 residues.

The genes are TRBV7-9 and TRBJ1-2; D gene unclear. CDR1 is SEHNR, CDR2 FQNEAQ, per germline (reference sequence). The V end lost 3 bases, the J end lost 10 bases, and 9 bases lay between the germline ends. This CDR3 is 11 amino acids long. DNA of the CDR3: TGTGCCAGCAGCTTCTCCGGGATCTACACCTTC. It is translated as CASSFSGIYTF.

In this sample, this clone turned up once. The gene calls are TRBV6-1 and TRBJ2-3; D is possibly TRBD1 (6 bases). CDR1 and CDR2 from the germline V gene are MNHNS and SASEGT. V lost 2 bases and J lost 4, with 19 bases in between. The CDR3 totals 17 residues. CDR3 DNA sequence: TGTGCCAGCAGTGAACTTAGGACAGTCGGGGTCCCAGATACGCAGTATTTT. Translated: CASSELRTVGVPDTQYF.

There are a few counts of this clone. This chain uses TRBV18 with TRBJ1-5, with D unclear. The V gene's germline CDR1 is KGHSH and CDR2 LQKENI. The CDR3 runs to 15 residues. Trimming took 5 bases from V and 6 from J, leaving 17 bases between them. Written as DNA, the CDR3 is TGTGCCAGCTCATTGCGTGTGCTGGCCAGTCAGCCCCAGCATTTT. Residues: CASSLRVLASQPQHF.

This clone was seen a handful of times. The chain links TRBV7-2 to TRBJ2-7; D is perhaps TRBD2 (6 bases). The CDR3 is 15 residues long. Trimming stripped 6 bases from V and 0 bases from J, with 15 bases between. Germline CDR1 reads SGHTA; CDR2 reads FQGNSA. The CDR3, as DNA: TGTGCCAGCAGTGTGGGGGGTGAGAGCTCCTACGAGCAGTACTTC. Its translation is CASSVGGESSYEQYF.

This chain joins TRBV7-2 and TRBJ2-7, with 9 bases matching TRBD1. The V and J ends lost 5 bases and 3 bases, in that order; junction bases with no gene match: 5. The V gene's germline CDR1 is SGHTA and CDR2 FQGNSA. The CDR3 is 14 residues long. CDR3 sequence reads: CASSPGTGNYEQYF. CDR3 coding DNA: TGTGCCAGCAGCCCAGGGACAGGGAACTACGAGCAGTACTTC. Full variable domain (missing parts from reference TRBV7-2 and TRBJ2-7): GAGVSQSPSNKVTEKGKDVELRCDPISGHTALYWYRQSLGQGLEFLIYFQGNSAPDKSGLPSDRFSAERTGGSVSTLTIQRTQQEDSAVYLCASSPGTGNYEQYFGPGTRLTVT.

The genes are TRBV9 and TRBJ1-4; the D gene is possibly TRBD1 (6 bases). CDR3 length equals 14 residues. Trimming removed 1 base from V and 8 bases from J, with 12 bases in between. The germline gives CDR1 SGDLS, CDR2 YYNGEE. CDR3 residues: CASSVTGSGEKLFF. CDR3 sequence (DNA): TGTGCCAGCAGCGTAACAGGGTCGGGGGAAAAACTGTTTTTT.

In its sample, this clone was seen once. The chain links TRBV7-2 to TRBJ1-2; D is unclear. CDR1 SGHTA and CDR2 FQGNSA come from the germline V gene. The V gene lost 5 bases and the J gene lost 8 bases, with 15 bases spanning the gap. The CDR3 contains 13 residues. The CDR3: CASSLRPQGGYTF. In DNA form, the CDR3 reads TGTGCCAGCAGCCTCCGGCCCCAAGGGGGCTACACCTTC.

V and J are TRBV6-5 and TRBJ1-5; D is unresolved. CDR1 is MNHEY, CDR2 SVGAGI, per germline. Deletions cut 8 bases from V and 6 bases from J, with 11 bases between. The CDR3 runs to 12 residues. The DNA of the CDR3 is TGTGCCAGCGGTTTGTTCGGTCAGCCCCAGCATTTT. It encodes CASGLFGQPQHF.

The V and J genes are TRBV5-4 and TRBJ1-2; TRBD1 is a possible D gene (5 bases). Deletions cut 2 bases from V and 4 bases from J, with 18 bases between. Germline CDR1 is SGHNT and CDR2 is YYREEE (reference sequence). This CDR3 has 16 residues. CDR3 region: CASSFGIQQGSYGYTF. The CDR3 DNA follows: TGTGCCAGCAGCTTCGGGATTCAGCAGGGATCCTATGGCTACACCTTC.

The chain has TRBV6-6 and TRBJ1-1; D ambiguous. The germline CDR1 and CDR2 sequences are MNHNY and SVGAGI (reference sequence). The CDR3 contains 13 residues. The V end lost 6 bases, the J end lost 6 bases, and 14 bases lay between the germline ends. Written as DNA, the CDR3 is TGTGCCAGCAGGGAGGAAAGAGGTCCTGAAGCTTTCTTT. This codes for CASREERGPEAFF.

The chain links TRBV29-1 to TRBJ1-5, with 7 bases that match TRBD1. The trim removed 6 bases at V and 4 bases at J, leaving 9 bases unmatched. Germline CDR1 reads SQVTM; CDR2 reads ANQGSEA. There are 14 residues in the CDR3. The CDR3, as DNA: TGCAGCGTAAGCCTCGGGACAGTTAATCAGCCCCAGCATTTT. Translated, it gives CSVSLGTVNQPQHF.